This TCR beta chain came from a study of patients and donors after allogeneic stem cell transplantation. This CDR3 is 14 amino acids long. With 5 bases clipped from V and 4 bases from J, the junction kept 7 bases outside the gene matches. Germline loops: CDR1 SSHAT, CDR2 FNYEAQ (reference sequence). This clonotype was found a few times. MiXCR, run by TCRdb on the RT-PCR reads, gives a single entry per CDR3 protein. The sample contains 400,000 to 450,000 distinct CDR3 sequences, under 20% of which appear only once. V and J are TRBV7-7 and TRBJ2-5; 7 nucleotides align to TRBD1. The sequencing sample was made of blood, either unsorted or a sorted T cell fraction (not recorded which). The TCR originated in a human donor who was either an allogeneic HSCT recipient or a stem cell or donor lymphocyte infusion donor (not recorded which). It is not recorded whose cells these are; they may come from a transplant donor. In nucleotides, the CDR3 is TGTGCCAGCAGCGAACAGGGGCGCGGAGAGACCCAGTACTTC. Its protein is CASSEQGRGETQYF.